A single sample is the source of the 21 T cell receptor beta chains below, sequenced in a study of blood T cell repertoires in COVID-19. TCRdb's copy holds only in-frame clones and misses some; the assay was immunoSEQ multiplex PCR. The sample carries 200,000 or so clones, approximately 91% recorded once. The sequencing sample was made of peripheral blood. These receptors came from a man between 50 and 59 years old with COVID-19, enrolled during active disease.

The rearrangement uses TRBV6-1 and TRBJ2-3; D perhaps matches TRBD2 (5 bases). Per germline, CDR1 MNHNS and CDR2 SASEGT. V was cut by 2 bases and J by 5 bases, with 11 bases left in between. This CDR3 is 14 amino acids long. This CDR3 is CASSELGVVDTQYF. The CDR3 nucleotides read TGTGCCAGCAGTGAACTGGGAGTAGTAGATACGCAGTATTTT.

This chain joins TRBV18 and TRBJ2-7; D is possibly TRBD2 (6 bases). Deletions cut 2 bases from V and 7 bases from J, with 24 bases between. This CDR3 region has 17 residues. Germline V CDR1 and CDR2: KGHSH, LQKENI. The chain's CDR3 is CASSPALTTGVGGEQYF. CDR3 DNA: TGTGCCAGCTCACCAGCACTTACCACGGGAGTGGGGGGAGAGCAGTACTTC.

The CDR3 sequence is CASSQALTSGGQETQYF. The CDR3 nucleotides read TGCGCCAGCAGCCAAGCCTTGACTAGCGGGGGACAAGAGACCCAGTACTTC. This chain links TRBV4-3 with TRBJ2-5; 12 bases match TRBD2. With 1 base clipped from V and 2 bases from J, the junction kept 5 bases outside the gene matches. The CDR3 is 17 amino acids. Germline V gives CDR1 LGHNA, CDR2 YSLEER.

This clone was found once. This chain connects TRBV7-9 to TRBJ1-2; D is uncertain. The CDR3 covers 13 residues. Trimming took 3 bases from V and 0 from J, leaving 5 bases between them. In germline, CDR1 is SEHNR, CDR2 FQNEAQ (reference sequence). CDR3 bases: TGTGCCAGCAGCTTTTTAGCTAACTATGGCTACACCTTC. Protein: CASSFLANYGYTF.

The genes are TRBV6-4 and TRBJ2-3, with 7 bases aligning to TRBD1. CDR1 is MRHNA and CDR2 is SNTAGT in the germline V gene. The J segment lost 3 bases and the V segment lost 6 bases, leaving 3 bases of the junction unmatched. The CDR3 length is 13 residues. Here the CDR3 DNA reads TGTGCCAGCAGGCGACAGGGAACAGATACGCAGTATTTT. Translation gives CASRRQGTDTQYF.

This chain links TRBV18 with TRBJ2-1; 12 bases are shared with TRBD1. V lost 3 bases and J lost 7; bases outside the gene matches: 10. CDR1 is KGHSH and CDR2 is LQKENI in the germline V gene. CDR3 length: 17 amino acids. Here the CDR3 reads CASSPRDRGQLWNEQFF. CDR3 coding DNA: TGTGCCAGCTCACCGAGGGACAGGGGGCAGCTTTGGAATGAGCAGTTCTTC.

This chain joins TRBV27 and TRBJ1-2; 8 bases are shared with TRBD1. This CDR3 is 13 amino acids long. Looked up from germline, CDR1 is MNHEY and CDR2 is SMNVEV (reference sequence). V shed 6 bases, J shed 1 base, and the junction held 1 base outside the gene matches. CDR3 in amino acids: CASRQGVNYGYTF. In DNA form, the CDR3 reads TGTGCCAGCAGACAGGGGGTTAACTATGGCTACACCTTC.

This sequence joins TRBV7-3 and TRBJ2-2, with TRBD2 matching over 10 bases. CDR1 is SGHTA and CDR2 is FQGTGA in the germline V gene. The length of the CDR3 is 19 residues. The V segment lost 4 bases and the J segment 0 bases; nucleotides outside the gene matches: 11. CDR3 coding DNA: TGTGCCAGCAGCTCCGCCTGGGGTAGCGGGGGGACGAACACCGGGGAGCTGTTTTTT. This gives the protein CASSSAWGSGGTNTGELFF.

The gene calls are TRBV3-1 (or the pseudogene TRBV3-2) and TRBJ2-2, with 11 bases matching TRBD2. V lost 6 bases and J lost 0; bases outside the gene matches: 12. Germline CDR1 and CDR2: LGHDT and YNNKEL (reference sequence). The CDR3 spans 19 residues. The CDR3 spells CASSLSTSGRRANTGELFF. The CDR3 nucleotides are TGTGCCAGCAGTCTTTCAACTAGCGGGAGAAGGGCGAACACCGGGGAGCTGTTTTTT.

V is TRBV4-1 and J is TRBJ2-1, with 10 bases matching TRBD2. The V and J ends lost 0 bases and 6 bases, in that order; junction bases with no gene match: 11. This CDR3 is built from 18 residues. CDR1 MGHRA and CDR2 YSYEKL come from the germline V gene. CDR3 protein: CASSQDVSGRGPSNEQFF. In nucleotides, the CDR3 is TGCGCCAGCAGCCAAGATGTGAGCGGGAGGGGGCCTAGCAATGAGCAGTTCTTC.

CDR3 protein: CASRAEPKTQYF. DNA for the CDR3: TGTGCCAGCAGGGCGGAACCGAAGACCCAGTACTTC. The chain employs TRBV2 and TRBJ2-5; D gene ambiguous. Trimming shortened V by 6 bases and J by 6 bases, and 11 bases separated the two germline ends. This CDR3 spans 12 amino acids. Per germline, CDR1 SNHLY and CDR2 FYNNEI.

This clone showed up just a few times. The rearrangement links TRBV6-1 to TRBJ2-4; D call uncertain. Trimming took 1 base from V and 11 from J, leaving 12 bases between them. Germline V lookup: CDR1 MNHNS, CDR2 SASEGT. The CDR3 extends over 13 amino acids. CDR3 protein: CASSEVVGVVQYF. The CDR3 DNA follows: TGTGCCAGCAGTGAAGTAGTCGGAGTAGTTCAGTACTTC.

The chain employs TRBV19 and TRBJ2-1; D uncertain. The CDR3 loop spans 12 amino acids. From germline, CDR1 is LNHDA and CDR2 SQIVND (reference sequence). Trimming shortened V by 5 bases and J by 1 base, and 3 bases separated the two germline ends. The CDR3 DNA follows: TGTGCCAGTAGTCGGTCCTACAATGAGCAGTTCTTC. As protein: CASSRSYNEQFF.

This chain connects TRBV28 to TRBJ1-4; 7 nucleotides line up with TRBD1. J lost 8 bases, V lost 2 bases, and 17 bases had no gene match. This CDR3 spans 18 amino acids. Germline lookup yields CDR1 MDHEN and CDR2 SYDVKM. The chain's CDR3 is CASSLLPSPTGRIEKLFF. For the CDR3, the DNA is TGTGCCAGCAGTTTACTTCCCTCACCGACAGGGAGAATAGAAAAACTGTTTTTT.

This clone has just one count. The chain combines TRBV7-8 with TRBJ2-2; TRBD2 matches at 8 bases. This CDR3 is built from 17 residues. The V segment lost 4 bases and the J segment 7 bases; nucleotides outside the gene matches: 14. Germline-derived CDR1 and CDR2 are SGHVS and FQNEAQ. CDR3 nucleotide sequence: TGTGCCAGCAGCTCGAGCGAAGTAGCGGGGCGGGGCGGGGAGCTGTTTTTT. This codes for CASSSSEVAGRGGELFF.

This chain links TRBV18 with TRBJ1-2; no reliable D call. The CDR3 sequence is 16 residues long. The ends were cut back, 4 bases at V and 7 bases at J, with 22 bases in the middle. In germline, CDR1 is KGHSH, CDR2 LQKENI. The chain's CDR3 is CASSQFGRPEEAGYTF. Here the CDR3 DNA reads TGTGCCAGCTCACAATTCGGTCGTCCGGAAGAGGCTGGCTACACCTTC.

This sequence joins TRBV6-7 and TRBJ1-2, with no clear D. TRBV6-7 counts as an open reading frame of uncertain function. V was trimmed by 7 bases and J by 9 bases, leaving 30 bases between them. This CDR3 spans 17 amino acids. The CDR3 reads CASKQPGRLYIGPCYTF. For the CDR3, the DNA is TGTGCCAGCAAACAGCCGGGAAGGCTCTATATCGGCCCATGCTACACCTTC.

In this sample, this clone turned up a few times. The rearrangement links TRBV5-1 to TRBJ1-5; D is perhaps TRBD1 (6 bases). The V gene's germline CDR1 is SGHRS and CDR2 YFSETQ. The CDR3 has 15 amino acids. The germline V and J ends were trimmed by 2 bases and 3 bases, with 12 bases remaining between them. The CDR3 DNA sequence: TGCGCCAGCAGCTTTGGGGGGGCGGCCAATCAGCCCCAGCATTTT. Translated: CASSFGGAANQPQHF.

This chain uses TRBV5-1 with TRBJ1-2; no clear D. CDR1 is SGHRS and CDR2 is YFSETQ in the germline V gene. The V end lost 0 bases, the J end lost 8 bases, and 14 bases lay between the germline ends. The CDR3 length is 14 residues. The CDR3 sequence is CASSLEKGTGGYTF. The CDR3 DNA follows: TGCGCCAGCAGCTTGGAGAAGGGCACGGGAGGCTACACCTTC.

This clone was detected only once. The germline gene is not matched at one end of the junction; a read error may be the cause. Other DNA sequences of this sample code for an identical CDR3. This chain joins TRBV5-1 and TRBJ2-5, with 7 bases matching TRBD1. CDR1 is SGHRS, CDR2 YFSETQ, per germline. The CDR3 covers 14 residues. CDR3 region: CASSLEGAGETQYF. CDR3 nucleotides: TGTGCCAGCAGCTTAGAGGGGGCGGGAGAGACCCAGTACTTC.

V usage is TRBV3-1 (or the pseudogene TRBV3-2) and J usage is TRBJ2-1, with 12 bases lining up with TRBD2. Germline V CDR1 and CDR2: LGHDT, YNNKEL (reference sequence). V dropped 5 bases and J dropped 3; count of bases not matched to a gene: 14. This CDR3 region has 19 residues. The CDR3 coding sequence is TGTGCCAGCAGCAAAACCGGGACTAGCGGGCGTTATATCTACAATGAGCAGTTCTTC. Encoded protein: CASSKTGTSGRYIYNEQFF.